Presented here are 32 T cell receptor beta chains from one specimen sequenced in a study of a mutant IDH1 vaccine in newly diagnosed glioma. Here immunoSEQ multiplex PCR was the method, and the copy in TCRdb shows in-frame clones only, minus some. The sample comprises approximately 60,000 clones, around 90% of which are singletons, and 4.6% rests with the top ten. Antigens for these TCRs are unknown. Time point indicated: week 5, during vaccination. In the vaccine, a single dose held 300 ug of the mutant IDH1 20-mer peptide, along with topical imiquimod. The sample here was PBMCs, taken from a glioma patient whose treatment included an IDH1 peptide vaccine. These TCRs come from a woman aged 35 to 49 with glioma.

J is TRBJ2-2 and V is TRBV4-1; tentative D call: TRBD2 (6 bases). CDR1 MGHRA and CDR2 YSYEKL come from the germline V gene. This CDR3 spans 14 amino acids. V lost 0 bases and J lost 8, with 10 bases in between. The CDR3 nucleotides are TGCGCCAGCAGCCAAGATGGGAGGCAGGGGGAGCTGTTTTTT. Translating gives CASSQDGRQGELFF.

V and J are TRBV5-4 and TRBJ1-4, with a tentative D call TRBD1 (6 bases). Trimming took off 4 bases at V and 2 bases at J, with 12 bases between the two ends. Germline CDR1 and CDR2: SGHNT and YYREEE (reference sequence). This CDR3 contains 15 residues. The CDR3 DNA sequence: TGTGCCAGCAGCGAGGGGGATAAGACTAATGAAAAACTGTTTTTT. Protein: CASSEGDKTNEKLFF.

This chain joins TRBV29-1 and TRBJ1-2; 8 nucleotides align to TRBD1. Germline CDR1 is SQVTM and CDR2 is ANQGSEA. Trimming removed 3 bases from V and 4 bases from J; junction bases left unmatched: 4. CDR3 length: 13 amino acids. CDR3 nucleotide sequence: TGCAGCGTTGACGACAGGGGCCTCTATGGCTACACCTTC. Translating it yields CSVDDRGLYGYTF.

The chain links TRBV7-9 to TRBJ1-1; D is unclear. The length of the CDR3 is 14 residues. The germline gives CDR1 SEHNR, CDR2 FQNEAQ (reference sequence). V was clipped by 6 bases and J by 7 bases, with 18 bases between them. The CDR3 sequence is CASRNSGAGFEAFF. CDR3 coding DNA: TGTGCCAGCAGAAACTCGGGAGCGGGGTTTGAAGCTTTCTTT. Drawing the rest from reference TRBV7-9 and TRBJ1-1, the complete variable domain is DTGVSQNPRHKITKRGQNVTFRCDPISEHNRLYWYRQTLGQGPEFLTYFQNEAQLEKSRLLSDRFSAERPKGSFSTLEIQRTEQGDSAMYLCASRNSGAGFEAFFGQGTRLTVV.

This clone was counted once. The V and J genes are TRBV9 and TRBJ1-5; D possibly corresponds to TRBD1 (6 bases). CDR3 length: 18 residues. V lost 0 bases and J lost 0, with 16 bases in between. Germline V gene lookup returns CDR1 SGDLS and CDR2 YYNGEE. CDR3 sequence reads: CASSVAVGGGHSNQPQHF. In DNA, the CDR3 is TGTGCCAGCAGCGTAGCCGTTGGGGGGGGGCATAGCAATCAGCCCCAGCATTTT.

V usage is TRBV5-6 and J usage is TRBJ1-4; D call uncertain. V lost 0 bases and J lost 5, with 8 bases in between. Germline CDR1 reads SGHDT; CDR2 reads YYEEEE. The CDR3 loop spans 14 amino acids. The CDR3 DNA reads TGTGCCAGCAGCTTGGTAGGCCCGAATGAAAAACTGTTTTTT. Protein sequence: CASSLVGPNEKLFF.

This clone has more than one count but fewer than ten. The chain links TRBV6-7 to TRBJ1-5; no firm D call. TRBV6-7 counts as an open reading frame of uncertain function. This CDR3 region has 20 residues. V was cut by 0 bases and J by 0 bases, with 21 bases left in between. CDR3 nucleotide sequence: TGTGCCAGCAGTTACTCGGGAATAGGACCTGACCCCTATAGCAATCAGCCCCAGCATTTT. It codes for CASSYSGIGPDPYSNQPQHF.

CDR3 sequence: CASSVLREPRTDTQYF. CDR3 nucleotides: TGTGCCAGCAGTGTCCTTCGGGAGCCGCGCACAGATACGCAGTATTTT. This chain joins TRBV2 and TRBJ2-3; D might be TRBD2 (6 bases). CDR1 is SNHLY, CDR2 FYNNEI, per germline. The CDR3 is 16 amino acids. The ends were cut back, 4 bases at V and 1 base at J, with 15 bases in the middle.

The V gene is TRBV5-1, the J gene TRBJ1-1, with 7 bases that match TRBD1. This CDR3 has 16 amino acids. After removal of 0 bases from V and 4 bases from J, the junction contained 9 bases not matched to a gene. Germline V gene lookup returns CDR1 SGHRS and CDR2 YFSETQ. The CDR3 DNA is TGCGCCAGCAGCTTGGGGGGCCGGACAGGACCCACTGAAGCTTTCTTT. Translated: CASSLGGRTGPTEAFF.

This chain joins TRBV27 and TRBJ1-2, with TRBD1 as a possible D gene (5 bases). The ends were cut back, 4 bases at V and 4 bases at J, with 10 bases in the middle. Germline values: CDR1 MNHEY, CDR2 SMNVEV (reference sequence). The CDR3 is 13 residues long. This CDR3 reads CASSSGPTYGYTF. In DNA, the CDR3 is TGTGCCAGCAGTTCGGGGCCTACCTATGGCTACACCTTC.

CDR3 in amino acids: CASSRADGYGYEQYF. DNA of the CDR3: TGTGCCAGCAGTCGGGCCGACGGTTACGGCTACGAGCAGTACTTC. The rearrangement joins TRBV6-5 to TRBJ2-7; D uncertain. CDR3 size: 15 residues. V shed 5 bases and J shed 3 bases, with 17 bases lying between them. Germline V CDR1 and CDR2: MNHEY, SVGAGI.

V usage is TRBV6-6 and J usage is TRBJ1-4, with D perhaps matching TRBD1 (6 bases). Trimming removed 2 bases from V and 7 bases from J, with 11 bases in between. CDR1 and CDR2 (germline): MNHNY, SVGAGI (reference sequence). The CDR3 sequence is 14 residues long. CDR3 sequence: CASSYIRGTEKLFF. The CDR3 DNA reads TGTGCCAGCAGTTACATCAGGGGCACTGAAAAACTGTTTTTT.

The sample holds one count of this clone. The gene calls are TRBV27 and TRBJ1-1; no clear D. Germline V CDR1 and CDR2: MNHEY, SMNVEV (reference sequence). The CDR3 consists of 13 residues. The V end was cut by 3 bases, the J end by 3 bases, with 8 bases between. The CDR3 DNA is TGTGCCAGCAGTTTGTTTCAGGACACTGAAGCTTTCTTT. This codes for CASSLFQDTEAFF.

This chain links TRBV7-9 with TRBJ1-2; D is unclear. V was shortened by 5 bases and J by 5 bases, with 9 bases between the two germline ends. CDR3 size: 12 residues. Germline loops: CDR1 SEHNR, CDR2 FQNEAQ (reference sequence). The CDR3 spells CASSTTVYGYTF. The CDR3 nucleotides read TGTGCCAGCAGCACGACGGTTTATGGCTACACCTTC. The full variable domain, its missing parts supplied by reference TRBV7-9 and TRBJ1-2, is DTGVSQNPRHKITKRGQNVTFRCDPISEHNRLYWYRQTLGQGPEFLTYFQNEAQLEKSRLLSDRFSAERPKGSFSTLEIQRTEQGDSAMYLCASSTTVYGYTFGSGTRLTVV.

The chain is built from TRBV4-2 and TRBJ1-3; D gene ambiguous. Trimming left V 1 base short and J 0 bases short, with 7 bases between. This CDR3 has 15 residues. The germline V gene has CDR1 LGHNA and CDR2 YNFKEQ. The CDR3 loop reads CASSQGVSSGNTIYF. As DNA, the CDR3 is TGTGCCAGCAGCCAAGGGGTCAGCTCTGGAAACACCATATATTTT.

This chain joins TRBV4-1 and TRBJ1-2; D is unresolved. The CDR3 is 16 residues long. V gave up 1 base and J gave up 0 bases, with 12 bases separating them. The germline V gene has CDR1 MGHRA and CDR2 YSYEKL. Here the CDR3 DNA reads TGCGCCAGCAGCCAAGGCTTCGACGGAACTAACTATGGCTACACCTTC. Its translation is CASSQGFDGTNYGYTF.

The genes are TRBV14 and TRBJ2-1; possible D gene TRBD2, 6 bases. Looked up from germline, CDR1 is SGHDN and CDR2 is FVKESK. The CDR3 has 15 residues. With 4 bases removed from V and 4 bases from J, the gap between germline ends came to 14 bases. CDR3 nucleotide sequence: TGTGCCAGCAGCCCTGGGGGGAGAGGATACAATGAGCAGTTCTTC. It codes for CASSPGGRGYNEQFF.

This clone was found once. The V call is TRBV10-3, the J call TRBJ2-6; 9 bases line up with TRBD2. CDR3 size: 17 residues. Germline CDR1 ENHRY, CDR2 SYGVKD. V shed 10 bases and J 0 bases; nucleotides not matched to a gene: 10. The chain's CDR3 is CATHGTSLLSGANVLTF. The DNA of the CDR3 is TGTGCCACCCATGGGACTAGCCTCCTCTCTGGGGCCAACGTCCTGACTTTC.

V is TRBV19 and J is TRBJ1-1; TRBD1 is a possible D gene (5 bases). This CDR3 contains 15 residues. CDR1 is LNHDA, CDR2 SQIVND, per germline (reference sequence). The V end lost 5 bases, the J end lost 2 bases, and 15 bases lay between the germline ends. CDR3 bases: TGTGCCAGTAGTTTCGCCATGGACATAAACACTGAAGCTTTCTTT. Translated: CASSFAMDINTEAFF.

This sequence joins TRBV18 and TRBJ1-1; D not resolved. Trimming cost V 3 bases and J 11 bases, with 16 bases left between them. CDR1 KGHSH and CDR2 LQKENI come from the germline V gene. The CDR3 runs to 13 residues. The CDR3 nucleotides are TGTGCCAGCTCACCCGTCCCTCCCGCACCGGCTTTCTTT. It is translated as CASSPVPPAPAFF.

V gene TRBV5-1 combines with J gene TRBJ1-2; D is ambiguous. The CDR3 is 14 amino acids. In germline, CDR1 is SGHRS, CDR2 YFSETQ. V lost 1 base and J 7 bases, leaving 14 bases between the germline ends. The CDR3 coding sequence is TGCGCCAGCAGCTTGCCAGGCGCGGAGTCTGGCTACACCTTC. Translation: CASSLPGAESGYTF.

The gene calls are TRBV27 and TRBJ2-7, with 12 bases identical to TRBD2. Germline CDR1 reads MNHEY; CDR2 reads SMNVEV (reference sequence). With V trimmed by 2 bases and J by 5 bases, 4 bases remained unmatched. The CDR3 is 15 amino acids. CDR3: CASSLTSGGFDEQYF. The CDR3 region has the DNA TGTGCCAGCAGTTTAACTAGCGGGGGGTTCGACGAGCAGTACTTC.

As to this clone: One end of the junction fails to match germline, which may point to a read error. The chain carries TRBV5-1 and TRBJ2-7; 9 nucleotides align to TRBD1. The CDR3 spans 13 residues. CDR1 is SGHRS, CDR2 YFSETQ, per germline. The CDR3 DNA sequence: TGCGCCAGCAGCCTCCGCCCGGGGGACAGGGACCTTTTC. This encodes CASSLRPGDRDLF.

The chain has TRBV5-8 and TRBJ1-1, with D maybe TRBD1 (5 bases). CDR1 SGHTS and CDR2 YDEGEE come from the germline V gene. Trimming removed 6 bases from V and 3 bases from J, with 18 bases in between. The CDR3 runs to 15 residues. CDR3 sequence (DNA): TGTGCCAGCATCCTTGGGTGGGGCCGGGACACTGAAGCTTTCTTT. This codes for CASILGWGRDTEAFF. The full variable domain, rest sourced from reference TRBV5-8 and TRBJ1-1, is EAGVTQSPTHLIKTRGQQATLRCSPISGHTSVYWYQQALGLGLQFLLWYDEGEERNRGNFPPRFSGRQFPNYSSELNVNALELEDSALYLCASILGWGRDTEAFFGQGTRLTVV.

The CDR3 loop is CASSEFDRGVTEAFF. CDR3 bases: TGTGCCAGCAGTGAATTCGACAGGGGTGTGACTGAAGCTTTCTTT. J is TRBJ1-1 and V is TRBV25-1, with 8 bases matching TRBD1. With 1 base clipped from V and 5 bases from J, the junction kept 6 bases outside the gene matches. Germline V lookup: CDR1 MGHDK, CDR2 SYGVNS. The CDR3 is 15 amino acids.

The rearrangement joins TRBV7-2 to TRBJ2-2; D uncertain. V was clipped by 8 bases and J by 0 bases, with 13 bases between them. There are 15 residues in the CDR3. Germline loops: CDR1 SGHTA, CDR2 FQGNSA. The CDR3 coding sequence is TGTGCCAGCCGCCTATACAAAGCGAACACCGGGGAGCTGTTTTTT. It encodes CASRLYKANTGELFF.

This clone was detected once. The V and J genes are TRBV7-9 and TRBJ1-1, with D unresolved. V was clipped by 3 bases and J by 5 bases, with 10 bases between them. The length of the CDR3 is 13 residues. Germline assignment: CDR1 SEHNR and CDR2 FQNEAQ (reference sequence). The CDR3 loop is CASSFGEGTEAFF. The CDR3 nucleotides are TGTGCCAGCAGCTTCGGGGAAGGGACTGAAGCTTTCTTT.

This clone was detected once. The chain joins TRBV6-5 to TRBJ1-5; 9 bases are shared with TRBD1. The CDR3 extends over 15 amino acids. Germline lookup yields CDR1 MNHEY and CDR2 SVGAGI. Trimming cost V 4 bases and J 4 bases; bases outside gene matches: 5. CDR3 DNA: TGTGCCAGCAGTTCTGACAGGGGGGGGAATCAGCCCCAGCATTTT. Protein product: CASSSDRGGNQPQHF.

This chain uses TRBV30 with TRBJ2-4, with 7 bases fitting TRBD1. Germline lookup yields CDR1 GTSNPN and CDR2 SVGIG (reference sequence). J gave up 7 bases and V 2 bases, and 17 bases lay outside the gene matches. The CDR3 is 17 residues long. The chain's CDR3 is CAWSKGALGQGRNIQYF. CDR3 nucleotides: TGTGCCTGGAGTAAGGGGGCCCTAGGGCAGGGTCGGAACATTCAGTACTTC.

The J gene is TRBJ2-1, the V gene TRBV5-1; possible D gene TRBD2, 6 bases. V was trimmed by 1 base and J by 3 bases, leaving 11 bases between them. The CDR3 spans 15 residues. The germline CDR1 and CDR2 sequences are SGHRS and YFSETQ. CDR3 region: CASSLTGDGYNEQFF. The CDR3 DNA sequence: TGCGCCAGCAGCTTGACGGGGGACGGCTACAATGAGCAGTTCTTC. The variable domain in full, with the rest retrieved from reference TRBV5-1 and TRBJ2-1, is KAGVTQTPRYLIKTRGQQVTLSCSPISGHRSVSWYQQTPGQGLQFLFEYFSETQRNKGNFPGRFSGRQFSNSRSEMNVSTLELGDSALYLCASSLTGDGYNEQFFGPGTRLTVL.

The rearrangement links TRBV7-2 to TRBJ1-3, with D possibly matching TRBD1 (6 bases). Germline-derived CDR1 and CDR2 are SGHTA and FQGNSA. V lost 6 bases to trimming and J lost 2 bases, with 14 bases between them. The length of the CDR3 is 15 residues. CDR3 in DNA: TGTGCCAGCAGTTCTCAGGGGAAGACTGGAAACACCATATATTTT. Protein product: CASSSQGKTGNTIYF.

The chain combines TRBV29-1 with TRBJ1-2, with D uncertain. The CDR3 is 13 residues long. Trimming took 0 bases from V and 0 from J, leaving 5 bases between them. CDR1 is SQVTM, CDR2 ANQGSEA, per germline. DNA of the CDR3: TGCAGCGTTGAAGACGGGACTAACTATGGCTACACCTTC. Translated, it gives CSVEDGTNYGYTF.